This entry describes one T cell receptor beta chain. The data originate from a study of blood T cell repertoires in COVID-19. Overall study context: Sites in the United States, Italy and Spain provided acute and convalescent COVID-19 samples. The cDNA or gDNA used as material had been derived from T cells, B-cell-depleted T cells, or PBMCs.

The table came from immunoSEQ multiplex PCR; TCRdb's copy has only in-frame clones and leaves some out. This table holds 65,000 to 75,000 clones, 83% found once. CDR1 is MDHEN, CDR2 SYDVKM, per germline. V was clipped by 3 bases and J by 6 bases, with 11 bases between them. There are 13 residues in the CDR3. The chain carries TRBV28 and TRBJ1-2, with D unresolved. Material: peripheral blood. This TCR derives from a man aged 80 or over with acute or convalescent COVID-19. The CDR3 DNA sequence: TGTGCCAGCAGTTTCGGCGGGAGAGATGGCTACACCTTC. It yields the protein CASSFGGRDGYTF.